The TCR beta chain described here comes from a study of blood T cell repertoires in COVID-19. Study summary: Researchers got acute and convalescent COVID-19 samples from the United States, Italy and Spain.

The CDR3 is made up of 14 amino acids. Trimming removed 5 bases from V and 6 bases from J; junction bases left unmatched: 6. Germline V gene sequence: CDR1 MNHEY, CDR2 SMNVEV (reference sequence). One Seattle source followed patients from active infection through their disease course. Clones were read by immunoSEQ multiplex PCR, and TCRdb kept only the in-frame ones, dropping some. The table shows 300,000 to 400,000 clones, with roughly 90% occurring only once. This sequence was found in a woman in her 30s with COVID-19, enrolled during active disease. This chain links TRBV27 with TRBJ2-7; 11 bases agree with TRBD1. Sequenced input: peripheral blood. The CDR3 DNA sequence: TGTGCCAGCAGTATCCGGACAGGGGGCGGCGAGCAGTACTTC. Encoded protein: CASSIRTGGGEQYF.